This entry is about one T cell receptor beta chain. Its antigen is currently unknown. The germline V and J ends were trimmed by 3 bases and 6 bases, with 8 bases remaining between them. The CDR3 has 13 amino acids. This sample is part of a study of post-analysis software for immune sequencing data. Turning to the study itself: The study covered relapsing-remitting, secondary progressive and progressive-relapsing courses of multiple sclerosis.

Unique molecular identifiers were carried by the TCR beta cDNA libraries. TCRdb re-derived calls from the PCR reads in MiXCR, one entry per CDR3 protein. The sample lists under 200,000 distinct CDR3 sequences, approximately 29% occurring once. General study results and limits: People with multiple sclerosis had a significantly lower normalized Chao1 diversity than controls did. Clustering by F measure revealed strong co-clustering among samples prepared together in one batch. Controls showed lower frequencies than patients for roughly 5 TRBV segments, and TRBV5-6, TRBV5-1 and TRBV20-1 were among these.

This rearrangement joins TRBV12-3 or TRBV12-4 to TRBJ2-2; unclear D gene. The source is a girl aged 2 to 17 with multiple sclerosis. The sequenced sample was blood. CDR3 DNA sequence: TGTGCCAGCAGTTTCTTTAATTCCGGGGAGCTGTTTTTT. Amino acids: CASSFFNSGELFF.